The source of this TCR beta chain is a study of metastatic and nonmetastatic thyroid tumors (dated by TCRdb to 2019 to 2021). The study in broad terms: Repertoires from peripheral blood and from tumor or nodule tissue samples of malignant and benign thyroid patients were compared.

Findings and caveats that apply to the study as a whole: In both blood and tumor samples, TCR beta diversity was reported to be significantly higher in malignant tumors than in benign nodules.

None of the patients had been given any treatment before thyroid surgery. Using T-cell receptor beta sequencing, the researchers looked back retrospectively at clinical samples from patients, gathered between about 2011 and 2018. This clone was recorded a few times. Its antigen is unknown. A much larger clone differs from this one at a single base, so this may be a read error. CDR1 MNHEY and CDR2 SMNVEV were looked up in the germline V gene (reference sequence). The CDR3 has 15 amino acids, counting the end cysteine and phenylalanine. Just CDR3 DNA is preserved here, 45 bases in frame from base 1. Library creation used PCR. Data came from an Illumina HiSeq 4000. High-throughput sequencing was used to profile the TCR beta-chain CDR3 region of every patient. The authors processed their data as follows. A classifier to discriminate distant-metastatic papillary thyroid cancer patients was built from CDR3 differences across clinicopathological groups. To measure repertoire diversity the researchers used the Shannon index, while the Morisita-Horn index served to gauge how similar the tumor and blood repertoires were. The public reads were reanalyzed by TCRdb: fastp trimming at Q25, MiXCR alignment, in-frame beta chains only. It is TCRdb's table, rather than the study itself, that gives the V and J calls and clone size. This sample is represented by about 24,000 clones; roughly 25% of them were singletons. Jointly, the top ten make up 9% to 15% of the sample.

Rearrangement joined TRBV27 to TRBJ1-1; TRBD1 could be the D gene, as 6 bases match. The sequencing sample was made of tumor tissue. The origin of this receptor is a male donor with papillary thyroid cancer or a benign thyroid nodule (not recorded which). Some clones in this sample may be carry-over from other donors' samples. The DNA sequence is as follows: TGTGTCAGCAGTTTACAGGGCCATTTCGCCACTGAAGCTTTCTTT. Its product reads: CVSSLQGHFATEAFF.